These 25 T cell receptor beta chains share one sample of origin, sequenced in a study of T cells in Graves' hyperthyroidism and ophthalmopathy. RNA transcripts yielded amplified TCR beta CDR3 regions. During a first-round RT-PCR of the TCR CDR3, the HTBI primer set was used. TCRdb processed the multiplex PCR reads anew with MiXCR; each CDR3 protein has one entry. Among hundreds of thousands of distinct CDR3 sequences listed, about 13% were seen once. Source material: blood. The source is a woman under 30 with Graves' hyperthyroidism.

Comment on this clonotype: A much larger clone is a single base away; this may be a read error. This chain links TRBV20-1 with TRBJ2-3, with D tentatively TRBD2 (6 bases). The CDR3 totals 12 residues. In germline, CDR1 is DFQATT, CDR2 SNEGSKA (reference sequence). CDR3 sequence reads: CSASTSKDTQYF. The CDR3, as DNA: TGCAGTGCTAGTACTAGCAAAGATACGCAGTATTTT.

This clonotype came up many times. The chain joins TRBV13 to TRBJ1-2, with 7 bases identical to TRBD1. J was trimmed by 7 bases and V by 2 bases; bases with no gene match: 4. This CDR3 contains 13 residues. CDR1 is PRHDT and CDR2 is FYEKMQ in the germline V gene (reference sequence). CDR3 nucleotide sequence: TGTGCCAGCAGCTTACCGGCAGGGGGTGGCTACACCTTC. Amino acid sequence: CASSLPAGGGYTF.

This clonotype was seen repeatedly, ten times or more. V usage is TRBV15 and J usage is TRBJ2-3, with 7 bases matching TRBD1. Per germline, CDR1 LNHNV and CDR2 YYDKDF (reference sequence). V lost 2 bases, J lost 3 bases, and 5 bases stayed unmatched. This CDR3 spans 15 amino acids. The CDR3 reads CATSRHKQGTDTQYF. In nucleotides, the CDR3 is TGTGCCACCAGCAGACACAAACAGGGGACAGATACGCAGTATTTT.

This clonotype was seen a handful of times. CDR3 bases: TGTGCCAGCAGCGCCTCACTAGCGACAACTTACAATGAGCAGTTCTTC. It codes for CASSASLATTYNEQFF. The chain couples TRBV9 to TRBJ2-1; 7 bases map to TRBD2. J lost 4 bases, V lost 3 bases, and 10 bases had no gene match. The CDR3 spans 16 residues. CDR1 and CDR2 (germline): SGDLS, YYNGEE. The full variable domain, rest sourced from reference TRBV9 and TRBJ2-1, is DSGVTQTPKHLITATGQRVTLRCSPRSGDLSVYWYQQSLDQGLQFLIQYYNGEERAKGNILERFSAQQFPDLHSELNLSSLELGDSALYFCASSASLATTYNEQFFGPGTRLTVL.

The table lists this clonotype with many counts. This rearrangement joins TRBV6-1 to TRBJ1-2; possibly TRBD1 for D (5 bases). The V and J ends lost 4 bases and 1 base respectively, with 7 bases between them. The CDR3 spans 13 residues. CDR1 and CDR2 from the germline V gene are MNHNS and SASEGT. The DNA of the CDR3 is TGTGCCAGCAGTGCGACAGATAACTATGGCTACACCTTC. This sequence encodes CASSATDNYGYTF.

This clonotype was observed at least ten times. This chain joins TRBV7-2 and TRBJ2-5; D call uncertain. The CDR3 sequence is 14 residues long. V lost 5 bases and J 1 base, leaving 11 bases between the germline ends. Germline assignment: CDR1 SGHTA and CDR2 FQGNSA. CDR3 residues: CASSLLLGQETQYF. As DNA, the CDR3 is TGTGCCAGCAGCCTGTTACTTGGCCAAGAGACCCAGTACTTC. Based on the CDR3 plus reference TRBV7-2 and TRBJ2-5, the full variable domain is GAGVSQSPSNKVTEKGKDVELRCDPISGHTALYWYRQSLGQGLEFLIYFQGNSAPDKSGLPSDRFSAERTGGSVSTLTIQRTQQEDSAVYLCASSLLLGQETQYFGPGTRLLVL.

This clonotype was counted between two and nine times. The rearrangement uses TRBV2 and TRBJ2-5; TRBD1 or TRBD2 may be the D gene (5 bases each). Germline CDR1 reads SNHLY; CDR2 reads FYNNEI. V gave up 8 bases and J gave up 1 base, with 20 bases separating them. The CDR3 runs to 16 residues. The CDR3 is CASSRVLGVIQETQYF. The DNA of the CDR3 is TGTGCCAGCTCTCGGGTGTTGGGGGTGATCCAAGAGACCCAGTACTTC.

The table lists this clonotype with many counts. The chain is built from TRBV5-4 and TRBJ2-3; D is undetermined. Trimming stripped 4 bases from V and 6 bases from J, with 15 bases between. CDR1 SGHNT and CDR2 YYREEE come from the germline V gene (reference sequence). This CDR3 spans 14 amino acids. CDR3 protein: CASSPLGIGDTQYF. The CDR3 DNA reads as TGTGCCAGCAGCCCTCTGGGGATAGGGGATACGCAGTATTTT.

The rearrangement links TRBV12-3 or TRBV12-4 to TRBJ1-1; a possible D gene is TRBD1 (5 bases). Trimming took off 5 bases at V and 3 bases at J, with 13 bases between the two ends. The CDR3 spans 14 residues. The CDR3 is CASSDQGGDTEAFF. The CDR3 DNA follows: TGTGCCAGCAGTGACCAGGGAGGAGACACTGAAGCTTTCTTT.

This clonotype was seen at least ten times. CDR3 loop: CSAPGQGKETQYF. The CDR3 region has the DNA TGCAGTGCCCCGGGACAGGGGAAAGAGACCCAGTACTTC. The V and J genes are TRBV20-1 and TRBJ2-5; the match to TRBD1 covers 10 bases. Germline CDR1 is DFQATT and CDR2 is SNEGSKA (reference sequence). The length of the CDR3 is 13 residues. The trim removed 6 bases at V and 3 bases at J, leaving 4 bases unmatched.

This clonotype appeared a few times. This chain joins TRBV6-5 and TRBJ2-5; 7 bases match TRBD2. Germline V lookup: CDR1 MNHEY, CDR2 SVGAGI. The CDR3 is made up of 13 amino acids. With 0 bases clipped from V and 7 bases from J, the junction kept 2 bases outside the gene matches. CDR3 residues: CASSYSGGGTQYF. As DNA, the CDR3 is TGTGCCAGCAGTTACTCTGGCGGGGGGACCCAGTACTTC.

The J gene is TRBJ1-1, the V gene TRBV24-1; TRBD1 matches 7 bases. V lost 3 bases to trimming and J lost 1 base; unmatched junction nucleotides: 4. CDR3 length: 15 residues. Germline V gene sequence: CDR1 KGHDR, CDR2 SFDVKD. The CDR3 sequence: CATSDTRQGNTEAFF. The CDR3 coding sequence is TGTGCCACCAGTGATACCCGACAGGGGAACACTGAAGCTTTCTTT.

This chain uses TRBV20-1 with TRBJ1-5; 7 bases line up with TRBD1. CDR1 is DFQATT and CDR2 is SNEGSKA in the germline V gene (reference sequence). J was trimmed by 2 bases and V by 1 base; bases with no gene match: 2. This CDR3 is built from 14 residues. For the CDR3, the DNA is TGCAGTGCTAGAGCAGGGGGAGGCAATCAGCCCCAGCATTTT. This sequence encodes CSARAGGGNQPQHF.

This clonotype was picked up many times. This rearrangement joins TRBV2 to TRBJ2-5; TRBD1 might be the D (5 bases). The CDR3 extends over 15 amino acids. V was pared by 3 bases and J by 8 bases, with 19 bases between. Germline V gives CDR1 SNHLY, CDR2 FYNNEI. The CDR3 region has the DNA TGTGCCAGCAGTGATTCTCTCGCAGGGAAGGGAACCCAGTACTTC. Translation: CASSDSLAGKGTQYF.

This clonotype was counted ten times or more. The V gene is TRBV5-4, the J gene TRBJ2-7; TRBD2 matches at 11 bases. V lost 9 bases and J lost 3; bases outside the gene matches: 2. The CDR3 runs to 12 residues. Germline values: CDR1 SGHNT, CDR2 YYREEE (reference sequence). The CDR3 nucleotides are TGTGCCATCGGGACTAGCGGCTACGAGCAGTACTTC. Its protein product is CAIGTSGYEQYF.

This clonotype was observed at least ten times. The gene calls are TRBV7-2 and TRBJ1-1, with D unresolved. CDR3 length: 13 residues. The germline V gene has CDR1 SGHTA and CDR2 FQGNSA. V shed 3 bases and J shed 1 base, with 6 bases lying between them. CDR3 amino acids: CASSFTANTEAFF. The CDR3 DNA reads as TGTGCCAGCAGCTTTACAGCGAACACTGAAGCTTTCTTT.

This clonotype was seen ten or more times. This chain joins TRBV27 and TRBJ1-5; unclear D gene. V gave up 3 bases and J gave up 4 bases, with 10 bases separating them. Germline loops: CDR1 MNHEY, CDR2 SMNVEV (reference sequence). CDR3 length: 14 amino acids. CDR3 sequence: CASSFSRDNQPQHF. For the CDR3, the DNA is TGTGCCAGCAGTTTTTCGAGGGATAATCAGCCCCAGCATTTT.

This clonotype was found many times. The rearrangement joins TRBV7-2 to TRBJ2-5; a possible D gene is TRBD2 (6 bases). This CDR3 has 18 residues. V lost 3 bases and J lost 1, with 21 bases in between. CDR1 is SGHTA and CDR2 is FQGNSA in the germline V gene. CDR3 protein: CASSFRSVWGRIQETQYF. For the CDR3, the DNA is TGTGCCAGCAGCTTCCGTTCTGTGTGGGGGAGGATCCAAGAGACCCAGTACTTC. Drawing the rest from reference TRBV7-2 and TRBJ2-5, the complete variable domain is GAGVSQSPSNKVTEKGKDVELRCDPISGHTALYWYRQSLGQGLEFLIYFQGNSAPDKSGLPSDRFSAERTGGSVSTLTIQRTQQEDSAVYLCASSFRSVWGRIQETQYFGPGTRLLVL.

This clonotype was counted at least ten times. This rearrangement joins TRBV12-3 or TRBV12-4 to TRBJ1-6; D is possibly TRBD1 (5 bases). The CDR3 is 15 amino acids. V lost 6 bases and J 5 bases, leaving 14 bases between the germline ends. The CDR3 sequence: CASSPGTENNSPLHF. CDR3 sequence (DNA): TGTGCCAGCAGCCCCGGGACCGAAAATAATTCACCCCTCCACTTT.

The sample holds many counts of this clonotype. This rearrangement joins TRBV5-1 to TRBJ1-2; D perhaps matches TRBD1 (5 bases). The CDR3 is made up of 17 amino acids. V was shortened by 0 bases and J by 4 bases, with 19 bases between the two germline ends. Germline CDR1 is SGHRS and CDR2 is YFSETQ. The CDR3 bases are TGCGCCAGCAGCTTGGTTTCTGTGGCAGGGAGCGGCTATGGCTACACCTTC. Translating gives CASSLVSVAGSGYGYTF. Using reference TRBV5-1 and TRBJ1-2 for the parts outside the CDR3, the full variable domain is KAGVTQTPRYLIKTRGQQVTLSCSPISGHRSVSWYQQTPGQGLQFLFEYFSETQRNKGNFPGRFSGRQFSNSRSEMNVSTLELGDSALYLCASSLVSVAGSGYGYTFGSGTRLTVV.

This clonotype was recorded at least ten times. This chain uses TRBV6-1 with TRBJ1-5; 9 nucleotides match TRBD1. The CDR3 totals 15 residues. Germline trimming cut 9 bases from V and 9 bases from J; bases unmatched to any gene: 15. Germline CDR1 reads MNHNS; CDR2 reads SASEGT. This CDR3 reads CASYRDREGGSPQHF. As DNA, the CDR3 is TGTGCCAGTTACCGGGACAGGGAAGGGGGTTCGCCCCAGCATTTT.

This clonotype was recorded many times. The CDR3 region is CASSAGGMWSGYTF. The CDR3 nucleotides are TGTGCCAGCAGCGCAGGGGGGATGTGGTCGGGCTACACCTTC. The chain recombines TRBV12-3 or TRBV12-4 with TRBJ1-2, with 7 bases fitting TRBD1. The CDR3 sequence is 14 residues long. V lost 6 bases to trimming and J lost 8 bases; unmatched junction nucleotides: 12.

As concerns this clonotype: Given a much more abundant clone one base away, this may be a read error. V and J are TRBV29-1 and TRBJ2-1; TRBD2 agrees at 9 bases. Germline CDR1 and CDR2: SQVTM and ANQGSEA. The CDR3 covers 14 residues. Here the CDR3 DNA reads TGCAGCGTTGCTCGCGGGGGGGAACACAATGAGCAGCTCTTC. This sequence encodes CSVARGGEHNEQLF.

V gene TRBV20-1 combines with J gene TRBJ1-4; no clear D gene. This CDR3 has 15 residues. Between the trimmed V and J ends, which lost 7 bases and 8 bases, there was a span of 23 bases. CDR1 and CDR2 (germline): DFQATT, SNEGSKA (reference sequence). The chain's CDR3 is CSGSPGSDVAEKLFF. The CDR3, as DNA: TGCAGTGGATCGCCGGGGTCGGACGTAGCGGAAAAACTGTTTTTT.

The chain couples TRBV27 to TRBJ2-7; D not certain. With 0 bases removed from V and 5 bases from J, the gap between germline ends came to 8 bases. The CDR3 covers 13 residues. Germline CDR1 MNHEY, CDR2 SMNVEV (reference sequence). CDR3 in DNA: TGTGCCAGCAGTTTATCGTACTTGGACGAGCAGTACTTC. Protein product: CASSLSYLDEQYF.